This TCR beta chain was obtained from a study of T-cell memory formation after mild COVID-19. Study at large: TCR clustering was largely donor specific. Study conclusions and caveats: Clones contracting day 15 to 85 were balanced CD4/CD8; later expanders leaned CD4+. Most CD4+ clones that shrank were in CM and EM, while CD8+ ones turned up in EMRA.

This clonotype has more than one count but fewer than ten. Its antigen is unknown. The CDR3 has 13 residues. The germline V and J ends were trimmed by 5 bases and 5 bases, with 11 bases remaining between them. CDR1 SGHTA and CDR2 FQGTGA come from the germline V gene. TCR alpha and TCR beta cDNA libraries carrying sample barcodes and UMIs came from 5'RACE with constant-segment primers. TCRdb processed the 5' RACE reads anew with MiXCR; each CDR3 protein has one entry. This repertoire shows fewer than 700,000 distinct CDR3 sequences, 18% found once; its top ten account for 12%. The sequence derives from an adult woman who had mild COVID-19 (a few samples of this study predate the infection). Cell type and time point are not known. The chain carries TRBV7-3 and TRBJ2-3; possibly TRBD1 or TRBD2 for D (5 bases each). Sequencing was done on a sample of PBMCs or a T cell subset sorted from them (not recorded which). The CDR3 loop is CASSRDPGDTQYF. The CDR3 DNA follows: TGTGCCAGCAGCCGGGACCCGGGAGATACGCAGTATTTT.